One sample yielded the 32 T cell receptor beta chains listed below, sequenced in a study of blood T cell repertoires in COVID-19. The method was immunoSEQ multiplex PCR; TCRdb's version includes in-frame clones alone and lacks a portion of them. The sample contains about 250,000 clones, roughly 86% of which appear only once. The specimen sequenced was peripheral blood. These receptors originate from a woman in her sixties or seventies who had recovered from COVID-19.

The chain employs TRBV29-1 and TRBJ2-7, with D perhaps matching TRBD1 (6 bases). The germline V gene has CDR1 SQVTM and CDR2 ANQGSEA. The CDR3 is 15 amino acids. Between the trimmed V and J ends, which lost 6 bases and 3 bases, there was a span of 21 bases. CDR3 region: CSVLKLRDTVYEQYF. The DNA for the CDR3 is TGCAGCGTACTAAAACTCCGGGACACCGTCTACGAGCAGTACTTC.

This clone was seen a single time. The chain employs TRBV7-9 and TRBJ2-7; 8 bases match TRBD1. CDR1 and CDR2 (germline): SEHNR, FQNEAQ (reference sequence). This CDR3 has 15 residues. The V gene end was trimmed by 8 bases and the J gene end by 0 bases; junction bases not matched to a gene: 9. CDR3 nucleotide sequence: TGTGCCAGCCATCCCGGACAGGGTCACTCCTACGAGCAGTACTTC. Translating it yields CASHPGQGHSYEQYF. The full variable domain, rest sourced from reference TRBV7-9 and TRBJ2-7, is DTGVSQNPRHKITKRGQNVTFRCDPISEHNRLYWYRQTLGQGPEFLTYFQNEAQLEKSRLLSDRFSAERPKGSFSTLEIQRTEQGDSAMYLCASHPGQGHSYEQYFGPGTRLTVT.

This chain connects TRBV10-3 to TRBJ1-3; D possibly corresponds to TRBD1 (5 bases). Trimming cost V 4 bases and J 2 bases, with 6 bases left between them. The CDR3 sequence is 13 residues long. Germline V gene sequence: CDR1 ENHRY, CDR2 SYGVKD. The CDR3 DNA reads TGTGCCATCAGTGTGACAGCTGGAAACACCATATATTTT. Translated: CAISVTAGNTIYF.

This rearrangement joins TRBV28 to TRBJ2-5; the match to TRBD2 covers 10 bases. CDR1 is MDHEN and CDR2 is SYDVKM in the germline V gene. This CDR3 contains 14 residues. Trimming took 8 bases from V and 5 from J; bases not matched to a gene: 8. This CDR3 is CASWTSGAGETQYF. CDR3 DNA sequence: TGTGCCAGCTGGACTAGCGGAGCAGGCGAGACCCAGTACTTC. Full variable domain (outside the CDR3, taken from reference TRBV28 and TRBJ2-5): DVKVTQSSRYLVKRTGEKVFLECVQDMDHENMFWYRQDPGLGLRLIYFSYDVKMKEKGDIPEGYSVSREKKERFSLILESASTNQTSMYLCASWTSGAGETQYFGPGTRLLVL.

The rearrangement links TRBV3-1 (or the pseudogene TRBV3-2) to TRBJ2-7, with D uncertain. V was shortened by 4 bases and J by 0 bases, with 10 bases between the two germline ends. The CDR3 consists of 14 residues. Germline CDR1 is LGHDT and CDR2 is YNNKEL (reference sequence). DNA of the CDR3: TGTGCCAGCAGCCGCGACATTCTCTCCTACGAGCAGTACTTC. Its translation is CASSRDILSYEQYF.

The chain employs TRBV5-6 and TRBJ1-3, with 9 bases matching TRBD1. J was trimmed by 0 bases and V by 5 bases; bases with no gene match: 12. The CDR3 loop spans 18 amino acids. Germline V gene sequence: CDR1 SGHDT, CDR2 YYEEEE. CDR3 sequence: CASSNRDRAPFSGNTIYF. CDR3 DNA: TGTGCCAGCAGTAACCGGGACAGGGCCCCTTTCTCTGGAAACACCATATATTTT.

This clone was seen just once. V is TRBV14 and J is TRBJ2-1; no clear D gene. In germline, CDR1 is SGHDN, CDR2 FVKESK. This CDR3 is built from 13 residues. The V gene lost 4 bases and the J gene lost 4 bases, with 8 bases spanning the gap. This CDR3 is CASSPFNYNEQFF. The CDR3 bases are TGTGCCAGCAGCCCTTTTAATTACAATGAGCAGTTCTTC.

The chain recombines TRBV27 with TRBJ1-2; 7 bases line up with TRBD1. The V gene's germline CDR1 is MNHEY and CDR2 SMNVEV (reference sequence). CDR3 length equals 14 residues. V was clipped by 5 bases and J by 4 bases; unmatched bases: 7. The CDR3 loop is CASSPLGQLYGYTF. The CDR3 region has the DNA TGTGCCAGCAGTCCCTTGGGACAGCTCTATGGCTACACCTTC.

This clone was recorded once. The chain carries TRBV23-1 and TRBJ1-2; tentatively, D is TRBD1 (6 bases). Being an ORF, TRBV23-1 has a function that is uncertain. This CDR3 has 13 residues. V was pared by 4 bases and J by 4 bases, with 10 bases between. The CDR3 DNA follows: TGCGCCAGCAGTCCAGGGGCGGGCTATGGCTACACCTTC. Translation gives CASSPGAGYGYTF.

The chain is built from TRBV3-1 (or the pseudogene TRBV3-2) and TRBJ1-5; 7 nucleotides align to TRBD1. Trimming took 0 bases from V and 5 from J; bases not matched to a gene: 7. CDR3 length: 16 residues. Germline CDR1 and CDR2: LGHDT and YNNKEL (reference sequence). Here the CDR3 reads CASSQDLRQGDQPQHF. The CDR3, as DNA: TGTGCCAGCAGCCAAGATCTTCGACAGGGCGATCAGCCCCAGCATTTT.

The chain has TRBV7-2 and TRBJ1-1; D gene uncertain. There are 14 residues in the CDR3. CDR1 is SGHTA and CDR2 is FQGNSA in the germline V gene. Trimming left V 5 bases short and J 2 bases short, with 12 bases between. Written as DNA, the CDR3 is TGTGCCAGCAGCCTTCGGTCGTTAAACACTGAAGCTTTCTTT. Encoded protein: CASSLRSLNTEAFF.

This sequence joins TRBV5-1 and TRBJ1-6, with 8 positions matching TRBD1. Losses at the gene ends were 5 bases for V and 7 bases for J; bases not matched to a gene: 11. There are 16 residues in the CDR3. CDR1 SGHRS and CDR2 YFSETQ come from the germline V gene. The CDR3 nucleotides are TGCGCCAGCAGGTTGCAGGGGGCGCGGGGGAATTCACCCCTCCACTTT. Translated: CASRLQGARGNSPLHF.

In its sample, this clone was seen once. The V call is TRBV27, the J call TRBJ2-7; D may be TRBD1 (5 bases). The V gene's germline CDR1 is MNHEY and CDR2 SMNVEV (reference sequence). With 4 bases removed from V and 6 bases from J, the gap between germline ends came to 13 bases. This CDR3 spans 13 amino acids. The CDR3 bases are TGTGCCAGCAGTTCGGACACTATAGGCGAGCAGTACTTC. Amino acids: CASSSDTIGEQYF.

The CDR3 nucleotides are TGCGCCAGCAGCCAAGCAGAACAGAAAAATCAGCCCCAGCATTTT. Translating gives CASSQAEQKNQPQHF. The chain has TRBV4-1 and TRBJ1-5, with D unresolved. Germline CDR1 reads MGHRA; CDR2 reads YSYEKL. V was shortened by 1 base and J by 4 bases, with 11 bases between the two germline ends. The CDR3 has 15 residues.

The V call is TRBV28, the J call TRBJ1-5, with D perhaps TRBD1 (5 bases). This CDR3 has 14 amino acids. Trimming pared 6 bases from V and 3 bases from J, leaving 12 bases between. The germline V gene has CDR1 MDHEN and CDR2 SYDVKM. CDR3 amino acids: CASSWGGVNQPQHF. The DNA for the CDR3 is TGTGCCAGCAGCTGGGGCGGCGTCAATCAGCCCCAGCATTTT. Looking up the rest from reference TRBV28 and TRBJ1-5 gives the full variable domain: DVKVTQSSRYLVKRTGEKVFLECVQDMDHENMFWYRQDPGLGLRLIYFSYDVKMKEKGDIPEGYSVSREKKERFSLILESASTNQTSMYLCASSWGGVNQPQHFGDGTRLSIL.

This chain joins TRBV6-4 and TRBJ1-6, with D uncertain. In germline, CDR1 is MRHNA, CDR2 SNTAGT. The CDR3 spans 13 residues. The germline V and J ends were trimmed by 0 bases and 7 bases, with 4 bases remaining between them. CDR3 in amino acids: CASSDSLNSPLHF. CDR3 coding DNA: TGTGCCAGCAGTGACTCCCTCAATTCACCCCTCCACTTT.

The chain couples TRBV2 to TRBJ2-7; possible D gene TRBD1, 6 bases. This CDR3 has 14 residues. Germline values: CDR1 SNHLY, CDR2 FYNNEI. The V end was cut by 3 bases, the J end by 1 base, with 10 bases between. CDR3 DNA: TGTGCCAGCAGTGACAGGGGCCCTTCCTACGAGCAGTACTTC. Residues: CASSDRGPSYEQYF.

The chain links TRBV5-1 to TRBJ2-3; 7 positions agree with TRBD2. There are 14 residues in the CDR3. Trimming cost V 2 bases and J 6 bases; bases outside gene matches: 6. Germline-derived CDR1 and CDR2 are SGHRS and YFSETQ. CDR3 sequence (DNA): TGCGCCAGCAGCTTCGGGGGGTCTGGTGATACGCAGTATTTT. This translates into CASSFGGSGDTQYF.

The genes are TRBV4-1 and TRBJ1-2; D perhaps matches TRBD1 (5 bases). CDR3 length: 14 residues. Germline V CDR1 and CDR2: MGHRA, YSYEKL. The V gene lost 1 base and the J gene lost 7 bases, with 13 bases spanning the gap. CDR3 coding DNA: TGCGCCAGCAGCCAAGCCGCGAAGGGGTCTGGCTACACCTTC. Its translation: CASSQAAKGSGYTF.

This chain links TRBV9 with TRBJ2-3; TRBD2 matches at 9 bases. Trimming took 0 bases from V and 5 from J; bases not matched to a gene: 10. This CDR3 spans 17 amino acids. Per the germline V gene, CDR1 is SGDLS and CDR2 is YYNGEE. The CDR3 DNA follows: TGTGCCAGCAGCGTAGCTGGTCTAGCGGGGCGAGGAGATACGCAGTATTTT. It translates to CASSVAGLAGRGDTQYF.

The chain uses TRBV10-3 and TRBJ2-7; TRBD2 matches 9 bases. The V segment lost 3 bases and the J segment 5 bases; nucleotides outside the gene matches: 5. Germline CDR1 and CDR2: ENHRY and SYGVKD. This CDR3 has 14 residues. The CDR3 DNA is TGTGCCATCAGTGAAAGTAGCGGGGGCCACGAGCAGTACTTC. Translating it yields CAISESSGGHEQYF.

This clone was recorded once. The chain has TRBV9 and TRBJ1-2, with 10 bases fitting TRBD1. This CDR3 contains 12 residues. Germline-derived CDR1 and CDR2 are SGDLS and YYNGEE. V was pared by 7 bases and J by 7 bases, with 4 bases of the junction left unmatched. This CDR3 reads CASSGTGAGYTF. CDR3 DNA sequence: TGTGCCAGCTCCGGGACAGGGGCTGGCTACACCTTC.

The chain recombines TRBV7-2 with TRBJ2-3; no reliable D call. Germline assignment: CDR1 SGHTA and CDR2 FQGNSA. The CDR3 length is 12 residues. V was cut by 5 bases and J by 6 bases, with 9 bases left in between. The DNA of the CDR3 is TGTGCCAGCAGCCCCTTCTCGGATACGCAGTATTTT. Translated, it gives CASSPFSDTQYF.

CDR3 DNA: TGTGCCAGCAGCTTAGGCTACAGGAGCTCCTACAATGAGCAGTTCTTC. Translation: CASSLGYRSSYNEQFF. The chain carries TRBV11-2 and TRBJ2-1; D is possibly TRBD1 (5 bases). This CDR3 region has 16 residues. Germline V gives CDR1 SGHAT, CDR2 FQNNGV. The V and J ends lost 1 base and 0 bases respectively, with 10 bases between them.

The gene calls are TRBV9 and TRBJ2-7, with D possibly TRBD2 on 7 matching bases. The CDR3 has 14 amino acids. Germline V CDR1 and CDR2: SGDLS, YYNGEE. V lost 4 bases and J lost 0, with 11 bases in between. The CDR3 spells CASSTGGGSYEQYF. CDR3 coding DNA: TGTGCCAGCAGCACGGGGGGCGGCTCCTACGAGCAGTACTTC.

V is TRBV7-2 and J is TRBJ2-5; 11 bases fit TRBD2. The CDR3 is 15 residues long. V dropped 4 bases and J dropped 5; count of bases not matched to a gene: 6. Germline-derived CDR1 and CDR2 are SGHTA and FQGNSA. CDR3 bases: TGTGCCAGCAGCTCAAAACTAGCGGGGGTGGAGACCCAGTACTTC. This encodes CASSSKLAGVETQYF.

The chain carries TRBV5-4 and TRBJ2-7; 8 bases align to TRBD1. V lost 4 bases, J lost 0 bases, and 6 bases stayed unmatched. This CDR3 spans 15 amino acids. Germline CDR1 SGHNT, CDR2 YYREEE (reference sequence). The CDR3 nucleotides read TGTGCCAGCAGCCCAAGACAGGGGAGCTCCTACGAGCAGTACTTC. It yields the protein CASSPRQGSSYEQYF.

The chain uses TRBV25-1 and TRBJ1-1; TRBD1 matches at 9 bases. The CDR3 runs 14 residues. V trimming: 7 bases; J trimming: 1 base; junction bases outside the gene matches: 4. Germline lookup yields CDR1 MGHDK and CDR2 SYGVNS. Here the CDR3 reads CASKLQGANTEAFF. Written as DNA, the CDR3 is TGTGCCAGCAAATTACAGGGGGCGAACACTGAAGCTTTCTTT.

The CDR3 sequence: CASSLGSGIREQYF. The CDR3 region has the DNA TGTGCCAGCAGCTTGGGGTCAGGGATTCGCGAGCAGTACTTC. The chain is built from TRBV5-4 and TRBJ2-7; tentatively, D is TRBD1 (5 bases). CDR3 length: 14 amino acids. Germline CDR1 and CDR2: SGHNT and YYREEE (reference sequence). V shed 0 bases and J shed 6 bases, with 13 bases lying between them.

The V gene is TRBV24-1, the J gene TRBJ2-7, with a weak D call TRBD2 (6 bases). V was clipped by 5 bases and J by 0 bases, with 10 bases between them. This CDR3 has 14 residues. Germline lookup yields CDR1 KGHDR and CDR2 SFDVKD. CDR3 residues: CATSGGGSSYEQYF. In DNA, the CDR3 is TGTGCCACCAGTGGCGGAGGGAGCTCCTACGAGCAGTACTTC.

V gene TRBV5-1 combines with J gene TRBJ2-1; a weak D match, TRBD1 (5 bases). Between the trimmed V and J ends, which lost 1 base and 3 bases, there was a span of 14 bases. Germline CDR1 is SGHRS and CDR2 is YFSETQ. CDR3 length equals 16 residues. Written as DNA, the CDR3 is TGCGCCAGCAGCTTGATGGGAAGGGGCAACTACAATGAGCAGTTCTTC. Its translation is CASSLMGRGNYNEQFF. The complete variable domain, with remaining parts taken from reference TRBV5-1 and TRBJ2-1, reads KAGVTQTPRYLIKTRGQQVTLSCSPISGHRSVSWYQQTPGQGLQFLFEYFSETQRNKGNFPGRFSGRQFSNSRSEMNVSTLELGDSALYLCASSLMGRGNYNEQFFGPGTRLTVL.

This chain connects TRBV6-1 to TRBJ1-4; 8 bases line up with TRBD1. J was trimmed by 4 bases and V by 3 bases; bases with no gene match: 4. The germline V gene encodes CDR1 MNHNS and CDR2 SASEGT. The CDR3 runs to 15 residues. This chain's CDR3 is CASSEPGGVNEKLFF. The CDR3, as DNA: TGTGCCAGCAGTGAGCCAGGGGGCGTTAATGAAAAACTGTTTTTT.